Included here is one TCR beta chain sequence, with context. This entry belongs to a study of T cell changes during pregnancy in multiple sclerosis. Only in-frame clones appear in the TCRdb table, and some are missing; sequencing was by immunoSEQ multiplex PCR. The sample consists of about 110,000 clones, around 90% of them appearing once. Germline assignment: CDR1 MNHNY and CDR2 SVGAGI (reference sequence). Trimming removed 0 bases from V and 5 bases from J, with 17 bases in between. This CDR3 has 16 residues. This clonotype was sampled from a female donor with multiple sclerosis, enrolled in a pregnancy study. The chain recombines TRBV6-6 with TRBJ2-7; D is undetermined. Sequencing was performed on peripheral blood, taken after pregnancy. The CDR3 nucleotides read TGTGCCAGCAGTTACTCCGAGACCGCCAGGCTCCACGAGCAGTACTTC. Amino acid sequence: CASSYSETARLHEQYF.